Below are 23 T cell receptor beta chains sequenced from a single sample in a study of blood T cell repertoires in COVID-19. Using immunoSEQ multiplex PCR, the repertoire was profiled, and TCRdb retains in-frame clones only, with some absent. The sample consists of 11,000 or so clones, more than 65% of them appearing once. The sample comprised peripheral blood. These receptors all stem from a man aged 55 to 70 with COVID-19, enrolled during active disease.

This clone has only a few counts. The CDR3 loop is CASSLGVWDRSNQPQHF. DNA for the CDR3: TGTGCCAGCAGCTTGGGGGTCTGGGACAGGAGCAATCAGCCCCAGCATTTT. The genes are TRBV5-5 and TRBJ1-5, with 8 bases lining up with TRBD1. The V gene's germline CDR1 is SGHKS and CDR2 YYEKEE (reference sequence). The CDR3 spans 17 residues. J gave up 1 base and V 0 bases, and 6 bases lay outside the gene matches.

This clone is a singleton in its sample. V and J are TRBV5-6 and TRBJ2-7; 16 bases agree with TRBD2. This CDR3 spans 16 amino acids. Germline V lookup: CDR1 SGHDT, CDR2 YYEEEE. J gave up 3 bases and V 4 bases, and 4 bases lay outside the gene matches. The CDR3: CASSAGLAGGNYEQYV. CDR3 DNA: TGTGCCAGCAGCGCGGGACTAGCGGGGGGGAACTACGAGCAGTACGTC.

The chain links TRBV5-8 to TRBJ1-5; TRBD1 is a possible D gene (5 bases). Germline V gene data show CDR1 as SGHTS and CDR2 as YDEGEE. The V and J ends lost 6 bases and 0 bases respectively, with 13 bases between them. The CDR3 covers 15 residues. The DNA of the CDR3 is TGTGCCAGCACCACAGGAGGGTATAGCAATCAGCCCCAGCATTTT. Translated: CASTTGGYSNQPQHF.

About this clone itself: This sample includes further DNA sequences coding for the same CDR3. The rearrangement joins TRBV28 to TRBJ2-3, with no clear D. The CDR3 totals 14 residues. Trimming cost V 3 bases and J 1 base, with 8 bases left between them. Germline V gene lookup returns CDR1 MDHEN and CDR2 SYDVKM. The CDR3 DNA reads as TGTGCCAGCAGTTTCCTTAGTGGCACAGATACGCAGTATTTT. It yields the protein CASSFLSGTDTQYF. Variable domain in full (rest from reference TRBV28 and TRBJ2-3): DVKVTQSSRYLVKRTGEKVFLECVQDMDHENMFWYRQDPGLGLRLIYFSYDVKMKEKGDIPEGYSVSREKKERFSLILESASTNQTSMYLCASSFLSGTDTQYFGPGTRLTVL.

The rearrangement links TRBV5-1 to TRBJ2-1; 9 bases align to TRBD1. J gave up 8 bases and V 6 bases, and 9 bases lay outside the gene matches. CDR1 and CDR2 (germline): SGHRS, YFSETQ. The CDR3 extends over 14 amino acids. CDR3 residues: CASIPGTGSHEQFF. The CDR3 DNA reads as TGCGCCAGCATTCCGGGGACAGGGAGTCATGAGCAGTTCTTC.

This chain connects TRBV15 to TRBJ1-4; D perhaps matches TRBD1 (6 bases). The ends were cut back, 3 bases at V and 6 bases at J, with 11 bases in the middle. This CDR3 comprises 14 residues. Germline CDR1 reads LNHNV; CDR2 reads YYDKDF (reference sequence). CDR3 sequence reads: CATSRGGGDEKLFF. The CDR3 DNA is TGTGCCACCAGCAGGGGCGGGGGCGATGAAAAACTGTTTTTT.

This chain connects TRBV21-1 to TRBJ2-3; TRBD2 is the table's D call and was not checked against the DNA. TRBV21-1 is deemed a pseudogene. The CDR3 is made up of 15 amino acids. The CDR3 sequence: CASSITGGDTDTQYF. The DNA for the CDR3 is TGTGCCAGCAGCATTACGGGGGGTGACACAGATACGCAGTATTTT.

The J gene is TRBJ1-6, the V gene TRBV30; D uncertain. Germline CDR1 GTSNPN, CDR2 SVGIG (reference sequence). V dropped 0 bases and J dropped 0 bases, with 9 bases sitting between them. The CDR3 totals 16 residues. The CDR3 sequence: CAWSVVGVSYNSPLHF. The CDR3 DNA reads as TGTGCCTGGAGTGTGGTCGGGGTCTCCTATAATTCACCCCTCCACTTT.

The V call is TRBV9, the J call TRBJ1-2; 8 nucleotides match TRBD1. The CDR3 is 14 amino acids. The V gene's germline CDR1 is SGDLS and CDR2 YYNGEE. The junction had 3 bases not matched to a gene; V was cut back by 2 bases and J by 3 bases. CDR3 loop: CASSVSGGYYGYTF. The CDR3 DNA reads as TGTGCCAGCAGCGTTTCAGGGGGCTACTATGGCTACACCTTC.

The chain employs TRBV7-2 and TRBJ2-3; TRBD2 might be the D (6 bases). This CDR3 spans 15 amino acids. V shed 5 bases and J shed 5 bases, with 17 bases lying between them. Germline loops: CDR1 SGHTA, CDR2 FQGNSA. The CDR3 DNA reads as TGTGCCAGCAGCCCCTTCCCACGGGGGAGAGATACGCAGTATTTT. Translation gives CASSPFPRGRDTQYF.

The V call is TRBV30, the J call TRBJ2-3; 9 bases fit TRBD2. CDR3 length equals 17 residues. Trimming removed 1 base from V and 1 base from J; junction bases left unmatched: 9. The V gene's germline CDR1 is GTSNPN and CDR2 SVGIG (reference sequence). Written as DNA, the CDR3 is TGTGCCTGGAGTGCCCCCCGCGTAGCGGGGGGCACAGATACGCAGTATTTT. It encodes CAWSAPRVAGGTDTQYF.

Sample share makes this clone medium-sized. This sequence joins TRBV4-2 and TRBJ1-4; 7 bases match TRBD1. Germline V gene sequence: CDR1 LGHNA, CDR2 YNFKEQ. Trimming removed 1 base from V and 4 bases from J; junction bases left unmatched: 6. The CDR3 runs to 16 residues. The CDR3, as DNA: TGTGCCAGCAGCCAAGGGGGACAGATATTTAATGAAAAACTGTTTTTT. Protein product: CASSQGGQIFNEKLFF.

V and J are TRBV30 and TRBJ1-1, with 10 bases fitting TRBD1. Germline CDR1 GTSNPN, CDR2 SVGIG (reference sequence). The CDR3 extends over 18 amino acids. Trimming removed 2 bases from V and 3 bases from J; junction bases left unmatched: 15. The CDR3 DNA follows: TGTGCCTGGAGTCCCCGGGACAGGGGACCTCATGCGGACACTGAAGCTTTCTTT. Protein product: CAWSPRDRGPHADTEAFF.

The chain has TRBV5-5 and TRBJ2-6; D might be TRBD2 (6 bases). V was trimmed by 4 bases and J by 4 bases, leaving 15 bases between them. Germline V gene lookup returns CDR1 SGHKS and CDR2 YYEKEE (reference sequence). This CDR3 contains 16 residues. Here the CDR3 reads CASSPAGGSGANVLTF. The CDR3 DNA is TGTGCCAGCAGCCCCGCTGGGGGGTCCGGGGCCAACGTCCTGACTTTC.

The V call is TRBV28, the J call TRBJ1-5, with 9 bases fitting TRBD1. The trim removed 5 bases at V and 4 bases at J, leaving 9 bases unmatched. The CDR3 extends over 16 amino acids. The germline gives CDR1 MDHEN, CDR2 SYDVKM. Here the CDR3 reads CASSPWEGQGNQPQHF. CDR3 coding DNA: TGTGCCAGCAGTCCCTGGGAGGGACAGGGTAATCAGCCCCAGCATTTT. Looking up the rest from reference TRBV28 and TRBJ1-5 gives the full variable domain: DVKVTQSSRYLVKRTGEKVFLECVQDMDHENMFWYRQDPGLGLRLIYFSYDVKMKEKGDIPEGYSVSREKKERFSLILESASTNQTSMYLCASSPWEGQGNQPQHFGDGTRLSIL.

In this sample, this clone turned up a few times. This rearrangement joins TRBV28 to TRBJ1-2, with TRBD1 identical over 10 bases. With 5 bases clipped from V and 8 bases from J, the junction kept 11 bases outside the gene matches. Germline V lookup: CDR1 MDHEN, CDR2 SYDVKM. The CDR3 loop spans 15 amino acids. The CDR3 DNA reads as TGTGCCAGCAGTCCGGGACAGGGGTCCTCCAGGGGCTACACCTTC. Protein: CASSPGQGSSRGYTF.

In its sample, this clone was seen once. CDR3 loop: CASSLRTGGKGETQYF. The CDR3 DNA is TGTGCCAGCAGCTTACGGACAGGGGGAAAAGGAGAGACCCAGTACTTC. This chain joins TRBV5-5 and TRBJ2-5; 10 bases align to TRBD1. Germline CDR1 SGHKS, CDR2 YYEKEE (reference sequence). Trimming cost V 2 bases and J 4 bases; bases outside gene matches: 8. This CDR3 comprises 16 residues.

This chain links TRBV27 with TRBJ1-6, with TRBD1 identical over 11 bases. CDR3 length: 14 residues. CDR1 and CDR2 (germline): MNHEY, SMNVEV (reference sequence). Trimming at V came to 6 bases and at J to 8 bases, leaving 3 bases not matched to a gene. CDR3 in amino acids: CASSGTGGHSPLHF. In nucleotides, the CDR3 is TGTGCCAGCAGCGGGACAGGGGGTCATTCACCCCTCCACTTT.

The rearrangement uses TRBV5-4 and TRBJ2-7; the D gene is possibly TRBD1 (5 bases). Germline loops: CDR1 SGHNT, CDR2 YYREEE (reference sequence). Trimming removed 0 bases from V and 2 bases from J, with 6 bases in between. The CDR3 is made up of 13 amino acids. The DNA of the CDR3 is TGTGCCAGCAGCTTGGAACAGGCCTACGAGCAGTACGTC. It specifies CASSLEQAYEQYV.

The chain joins TRBV12-3 or TRBV12-4 to TRBJ2-3, with D maybe TRBD1 (5 bases). The V end lost 6 bases, the J end lost 4 bases, and 11 bases lay between the germline ends. The CDR3 length is 13 residues. In nucleotides, the CDR3 is TGTGCCAGCAGGACAGAATCCCCAGATACGCAGTATTTT. Encoded protein: CASRTESPDTQYF.

This clone was counted between two and nine times. This chain uses TRBV4-1 with TRBJ1-1; TRBD1 is a possible D gene (6 bases). Germline CDR1 and CDR2: MGHRA and YSYEKL. This CDR3 spans 15 amino acids. V shed 1 base and J shed 2 bases, with 11 bases lying between them. The CDR3: CASSQGYRVNTEAFF. The CDR3 DNA follows: TGCGCCAGCAGCCAAGGATACAGGGTTAACACTGAAGCTTTCTTT.

V is TRBV27 and J is TRBJ1-2; TRBD1 matches at 9 bases. Trimming cost V 6 bases and J 1 base; bases outside gene matches: 0. Germline V gives CDR1 MNHEY, CDR2 SMNVEV (reference sequence). The CDR3 runs to 13 residues. The DNA of the CDR3 is TGTGCCAGCAGGGGACAGGGTAACTATGGCTACACCTTC. It specifies CASRGQGNYGYTF.

The rearrangement uses TRBV19 and TRBJ2-2, with 7 bases aligning to TRBD1. V was clipped by 3 bases and J by 0 bases; unmatched bases: 4. In germline, CDR1 is LNHDA, CDR2 SQIVND (reference sequence). The CDR3 sequence is 16 residues long. In DNA, the CDR3 is TGTGCCAGTAGTATCCAGGGGACAGCGAACACCGGGGAGCTGTTTTTT. This encodes CASSIQGTANTGELFF.